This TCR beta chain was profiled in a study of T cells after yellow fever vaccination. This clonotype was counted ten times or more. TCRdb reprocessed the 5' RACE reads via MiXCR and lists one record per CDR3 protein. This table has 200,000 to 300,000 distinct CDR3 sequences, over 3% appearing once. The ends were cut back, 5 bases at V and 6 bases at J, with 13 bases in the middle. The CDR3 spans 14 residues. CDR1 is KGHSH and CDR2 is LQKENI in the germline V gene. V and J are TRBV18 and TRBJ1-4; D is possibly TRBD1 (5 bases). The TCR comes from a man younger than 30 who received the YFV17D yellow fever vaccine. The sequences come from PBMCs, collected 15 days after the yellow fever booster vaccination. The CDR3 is CASSSPPGYEKLFF. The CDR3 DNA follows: TGTGCCAGCTCATCCCCCCCAGGGTATGAAAAACTGTTTTTT.